This T cell receptor beta chain stems from a study of vaccination and CD4 T cells after COVID-19. Across the whole study: There were two doses of either BNT162b2 or mRNA-1273 vaccine given to participants. General study findings and limits: Median SARS-CoV-2-reactive clonotype numbers rose nonsignificantly, 21 to 38. The great majority, 304 of 307 vaccine-specific clones, proved spike mono-reactive in convalescent patients.

Sample time point: late sampling 161 to 241 days after vaccination in three convalescent patients. TCRdb passed the PCR reads through MiXCR, listing each CDR3 protein once. Of roughly 30,000 distinct CDR3 sequences detected, about 54% appear once; the ten largest clones hold roughly 5%. About this clonotype itself: The antigen is undetermined.

Sequenced here: CD4+ T cells from blood, sampled about 7 months after SARS-CoV-2 vaccination. The receptor was derived from a human donor who had recovered from COVID-19.

As DNA, the CDR3 is TGCAGTGGGACAAGGGCTCTAGCGGGAGTAGGAGAGCAGTACTTC. Translated: CSGTRALAGVGEQYF. The chain couples TRBV20-1 to TRBJ2-7; 10 bases are shared with TRBD2. CDR1 and CDR2 from the germline V gene are DFQATT and SNEGSKA (reference sequence). This CDR3 spans 15 amino acids. J was trimmed by 7 bases and V by 7 bases; bases with no gene match: 16.